These 30 T cell receptor beta chains were all obtained from the same sample, sequenced in a study of blood T cell repertoires in COVID-19. Repertoires were generated with immunoSEQ multiplex PCR, while TCRdb's copy carries only in-frame clones and drops some. Of 55,000 to 65,000 clones detected, roughly nine tenths appear once; the ten largest clones hold 8.6%. Material for sequencing was peripheral blood. The receptors come from a human donor in a cohort sampled during active COVID-19.

The gene calls are TRBV28 and TRBJ2-7; D may be TRBD1 (6 bases). Germline CDR1 and CDR2: MDHEN and SYDVKM. V lost 4 bases and J lost 0, with 13 bases in between. The CDR3 is 15 amino acids. In DNA, the CDR3 is TGTGCCAGCAGTTCCGCCGGACAGCTCTCCTACGAGCAGTACTTC. Its protein product is CASSSAGQLSYEQYF.

The CDR3 protein is CASSNQWSPAGGGYTF. The CDR3 region has the DNA TGTGCCAGCAGCAACCAGTGGTCCCCCGCCGGGGGTGGCTACACCTTC. The V call is TRBV3-1 (or the pseudogene TRBV3-2), the J call TRBJ1-2, with TRBD1 as a possible D gene (5 bases). V was clipped by 5 bases and J by 7 bases, with 23 bases between them. The germline gives CDR1 LGHDT, CDR2 YNNKEL (reference sequence). The CDR3 is 16 residues long.

This clone occurred once. V is TRBV27 and J is TRBJ2-5; maybe TRBD1 (5 bases). Germline CDR1 reads MNHEY; CDR2 reads SMNVEV (reference sequence). This CDR3 region has 13 residues. V was clipped by 5 bases and J by 1 base, with 8 bases between them. CDR3 protein: CASSTGTQETQYF. CDR3 sequence (DNA): TGTGCCAGCAGTACAGGAACCCAAGAGACCCAGTACTTC.

This chain joins TRBV5-6 and TRBJ1-1; D may be TRBD1 (6 bases). This CDR3 contains 14 residues. Germline CDR1 reads SGHDT; CDR2 reads YYEEEE. V lost 4 bases and J lost 5, with 15 bases in between. The CDR3 sequence is CASSLGEGGTEAFF. CDR3 DNA: TGTGCCAGCAGCCTCGGGGAGGGGGGGACTGAAGCTTTCTTT.

The chain couples TRBV5-1 to TRBJ1-1; 8 bases are a match to TRBD1. Germline CDR1 is SGHRS and CDR2 is YFSETQ. This CDR3 is built from 14 residues. V was pared by 2 bases and J by 6 bases, with 6 bases of the junction left unmatched. The CDR3, as DNA: TGCGCCAGCAGCTTCGGACAGGGTAGGGCTGAAGCTTTCTTT. This gives the protein CASSFGQGRAEAFF.

Of note for this clone: The DNA is omitted, as the CDR3 cannot be located on it reliably, and the CDR3 follows TCRdb's listing. The V gene is TRBV30, the J gene TRBJ1-1. In germline, CDR1 is GTSNPN, CDR2 SVGIG (reference sequence). The CDR3 comprises 11 residues, both ends counted. The CDR3 sequence is CAWSVGGGTFF.

The V gene is TRBV5-1, the J gene TRBJ1-2; possible D gene TRBD1, 5 bases. Germline values: CDR1 SGHRS, CDR2 YFSETQ. There are 16 residues in the CDR3. Trimming removed 3 bases at V and 6 bases at J, with 21 bases between. The CDR3 sequence: CASSSSSRAQDHGYTF. CDR3 nucleotides: TGCGCCAGCAGCTCGTCCTCCAGGGCTCAGGATCATGGCTACACCTTC.

V is TRBV5-1 and J is TRBJ2-7; 11 bases fit TRBD1. Germline CDR1 is SGHRS and CDR2 is YFSETQ. The CDR3 is made up of 16 amino acids. After removal of 1 base from V and 5 bases from J, the junction contained 8 bases not matched to a gene. In DNA, the CDR3 is TGCGCCAGCAGCTTGTGGGTGGGACAGGGGGGCGACGAGCAGTACTTC. Translating it yields CASSLWVGQGGDEQYF.

The chain couples TRBV5-1 to TRBJ1-1, with 9 bases that match TRBD1. Per the germline V gene, CDR1 is SGHRS and CDR2 is YFSETQ. Trimming removed 4 bases from V and 3 bases from J; junction bases left unmatched: 7. The CDR3 is 15 amino acids. In nucleotides, the CDR3 is TGCGCCAGCAGCAAAACAGGGGGCGCCTACACTGAAGCTTTCTTT. Amino acid sequence: CASSKTGGAYTEAFF. Drawing the rest from reference TRBV5-1 and TRBJ1-1, the complete variable domain is KAGVTQTPRYLIKTRGQQVTLSCSPISGHRSVSWYQQTPGQGLQFLFEYFSETQRNKGNFPGRFSGRQFSNSRSEMNVSTLELGDSALYLCASSKTGGAYTEAFFGQGTRLTVV.

The chain joins TRBV19 to TRBJ1-1; possibly TRBD1 for D (6 bases). Germline V gene lookup returns CDR1 LNHDA and CDR2 SQIVND (reference sequence). The CDR3 totals 13 residues. V lost 5 bases and J lost 4, with 11 bases in between. CDR3 bases: TGTGCCAGTAGTGCCTCCAGGGGCACTGAAGCTTTCTTT. Its protein product is CASSASRGTEAFF.

V and J are TRBV4-3 and TRBJ2-1, with 16 bases that match TRBD2. V gave up 4 bases and J gave up 9 bases; unmatched junction bases: 6. The CDR3 contains 16 residues. CDR1 LGHNA and CDR2 YSLEER come from the germline V gene. CDR3 sequence (DNA): TGCGCCAGCAGCCGTGTAGGGACTAGCGGGGGGGGTGAGCAGTTCTTC. Translating gives CASSRVGTSGGGEQFF.

The rearrangement uses TRBV27 and TRBJ2-4, with 9 bases aligning to TRBD1. This CDR3 is built from 17 residues. Trimming cost V 5 bases and J 7 bases; bases outside gene matches: 15. Germline CDR1 and CDR2: MNHEY and SMNVEV (reference sequence). The CDR3 DNA is TGTGCCAGCAGTCCCACCGAACACAGGGGGCTTTCGAACATTCAGTACTTC. Translating it yields CASSPTEHRGLSNIQYF.

The chain recombines TRBV5-8 with TRBJ2-1; 11 nucleotides align to TRBD1. V shed 4 bases, J shed 6 bases, and the junction held 6 bases outside the gene matches. Germline V gene data show CDR1 as SGHTS and CDR2 as YDEGEE. The CDR3 has 15 residues. CDR3 nucleotide sequence: TGTGCCAGCAGCCGGGGACAGGGGGTAAGCAATGAGCAGTTCTTC. Translation gives CASSRGQGVSNEQFF.

This chain's CDR3 is CASSLLRRGNQAEAFF. CDR3 nucleotides: TGTGCCAGCAGCTTGTTGAGGCGGGGAAATCAGGCTGAAGCTTTCTTT. This sequence joins TRBV7-9 and TRBJ1-1; D remains ambiguous. Trimming left V 3 bases short and J 6 bases short, with 20 bases between. This CDR3 is 16 amino acids long. CDR1 and CDR2 (germline): SEHNR, FQNEAQ (reference sequence).

The V and J genes are TRBV18 and TRBJ1-4; D is possibly TRBD1 (6 bases). The CDR3 runs 15 residues. V shed 6 bases and J shed 5 bases, with 16 bases lying between them. The germline V gene has CDR1 KGHSH and CDR2 LQKENI. The CDR3: CASSNRVRLNEKLFF. The CDR3 DNA sequence: TGTGCCAGCTCTAACAGGGTACGCTTGAATGAAAAACTGTTTTTT.

The rearrangement joins TRBV3-1 (or the pseudogene TRBV3-2) to TRBJ1-1; 9 positions agree with TRBD1. The CDR3 has 18 residues. CDR1 and CDR2 (germline): LGHDT, YNNKEL (reference sequence). After removal of 2 bases from V and 2 bases from J, the junction contained 12 bases not matched to a gene. CDR3 protein: CASSQLGTGTPNNTEAFF. CDR3 DNA sequence: TGTGCCAGCAGCCAACTCGGGACAGGGACCCCTAACAACACTGAAGCTTTCTTT.

The chain employs TRBV5-1 and TRBJ2-5; maybe TRBD2 (7 bases). The germline V gene encodes CDR1 SGHRS and CDR2 YFSETQ. V lost 3 bases and J 1 base, leaving 10 bases between the germline ends. This CDR3 is 14 amino acids long. Here the CDR3 DNA reads TGCGCCAGCAGCTGGGGGGGCAGCCAAGAGACCCAGTACTTC. It yields the protein CASSWGGSQETQYF.

The chain joins TRBV29-1 to TRBJ1-1; TRBD1 aligns across 7 bases. This CDR3 is 13 amino acids long. Germline lookup yields CDR1 SQVTM and CDR2 ANQGSEA. Trimming cost V 7 bases and J 3 bases; bases outside gene matches: 8. As DNA, the CDR3 is TGCAGCGGTCGGACAGGAATTGACACTGAAGCTTTCTTT. Translated, it gives CSGRTGIDTEAFF.

The J gene is TRBJ2-5, the V gene TRBV28; 8 nucleotides match TRBD1. CDR1 MDHEN and CDR2 SYDVKM come from the germline V gene. Unmatched junction bases numbered 18, after V lost 6 bases and J lost 9 bases. The CDR3 spans 16 residues. The CDR3 reads CASRPTGTGSSGAQYF. The DNA for the CDR3 is TGTGCCAGCAGGCCCACAGGGACAGGATCTTCGGGGGCCCAGTACTTC.

The chain joins TRBV3-1 (or the pseudogene TRBV3-2) to TRBJ2-3, with 7 bases fitting TRBD1. CDR1 LGHDT and CDR2 YNNKEL come from the germline V gene (reference sequence). Trimming cost V 2 bases and J 3 bases; bases outside gene matches: 5. The CDR3 contains 15 residues. The CDR3 DNA reads TGTGCCAGCAGCCAAAGGGGGCGCGGGACAGATACGCAGTATTTT. This codes for CASSQRGRGTDTQYF.

The chain links TRBV7-6 to TRBJ2-1; 7 bases fit TRBD2. The CDR3 is made up of 17 amino acids. J gave up 8 bases and V 4 bases, and 17 bases lay outside the gene matches. Germline V gene data show CDR1 as SGHVS and CDR2 as FNYEAQ. The CDR3 DNA sequence: TGTGCCAGCAGCTCCATGGGGGGGAGGCTTCGGCGCGATGAGCAGTTCTTC. Translated: CASSSMGGRLRRDEQFF.

The chain joins TRBV28 to TRBJ2-2; TRBD2 might be the D (5 bases). From germline, CDR1 is MDHEN and CDR2 SYDVKM. This CDR3 is built from 15 residues. The V end was cut by 1 base, the J end by 4 bases, with 10 bases between. DNA for the CDR3: TGTGCCAGCAGTTTATCTGGGAGTGGCACCGGGGAGCTGTTTTTT. Its protein is CASSLSGSGTGELFF.

CDR3 sequence: CASSLGGTGNQETQYF. CDR3 nucleotide sequence: TGCGCCAGCAGCTTGGGCGGGACCGGGAACCAAGAGACCCAGTACTTC. V usage is TRBV5-1 and J usage is TRBJ2-5, with a tentative D call TRBD2 (6 bases). Per the germline V gene, CDR1 is SGHRS and CDR2 is YFSETQ. CDR3 length: 16 residues. V lost 0 bases to trimming and J lost 0 bases, with 12 bases between them.

The rearrangement uses TRBV7-8 and TRBJ2-1; tentatively, D is TRBD2 (5 bases). Germline loops: CDR1 SGHVS, CDR2 FQNEAQ. The V and J ends lost 2 bases and 0 bases respectively, with 11 bases between them. The CDR3 consists of 16 residues. The DNA for the CDR3 is TGTGCCAGCAGCTTATACGTGGGGAGCTCCTACAATGAGCAGTTCTTC. Its protein is CASSLYVGSSYNEQFF.

The chain couples TRBV4-1 to TRBJ1-5; D not certain. Germline lookup yields CDR1 MGHRA and CDR2 YSYEKL. The CDR3 runs 16 residues. With 0 bases removed from V and 6 bases from J, the gap between germline ends came to 15 bases. Here the CDR3 DNA reads TGCGCCAGCAGCCAAGATCCATCGAGGGCGGGTCAGCCCCAGCATTTT. It is translated as CASSQDPSRAGQPQHF.

The V gene is TRBV6-2 or TRBV6-3, the J gene TRBJ2-4; the D is unclear. The length of the CDR3 is 13 residues. In germline, CDR1 is MNHEY, CDR2 SVGEGT. V was cut by 4 bases and J by 2 bases, with 6 bases left in between. The CDR3 loop reads CASSLRPKNIQYF. The CDR3 bases are TGTGCCAGCAGTTTGAGGCCCAAAAACATTCAGTACTTC.

The CDR3 reads CASSLGVLTIQETQYF. The CDR3 region has the DNA TGTGCCAGCAGCCTCGGGGTTCTTACGATCCAAGAGACCCAGTACTTC. J is TRBJ2-5 and V is TRBV7-2; D might be TRBD2 (5 bases). V was clipped by 5 bases and J by 1 base, with 17 bases between them. The CDR3 covers 16 residues. The germline gives CDR1 SGHTA, CDR2 FQGNSA.

As regards this clone: This sample includes further DNA sequences coding for the same CDR3. The chain couples TRBV19 to TRBJ2-7; 8 bases line up with TRBD2. V shed 6 bases, J shed 2 bases, and the junction held 6 bases outside the gene matches. Germline values: CDR1 LNHDA, CDR2 SQIVND (reference sequence). The CDR3 sequence is 14 residues long. The CDR3, as DNA: TGTGCCAGTAGCACTCGGGGGGGAACCTACGAGCAGTACTTC. Translating gives CASSTRGGTYEQYF.

CDR3 amino acids: CASSQTRGGTDTQYF. The CDR3 DNA sequence: TGTGCCAGCAGCCAAACGCGGGGGGGCACAGATACGCAGTATTTT. V gene TRBV14 combines with J gene TRBJ2-3; 8 bases match TRBD2. This CDR3 has 15 amino acids. J was trimmed by 1 base and V by 2 bases; bases with no gene match: 2. The germline gives CDR1 SGHDN, CDR2 FVKESK.

This clone was found once. The rearrangement joins TRBV7-9 to TRBJ1-1; weak D call: TRBD1 (6 bases). Germline assignment: CDR1 SEHNR and CDR2 FQNEAQ (reference sequence). This CDR3 spans 15 amino acids. The V end lost 2 bases, the J end lost 2 bases, and 12 bases lay between the germline ends. CDR3 DNA sequence: TGTGCCAGCAGCTTACAGGGGCGTCTAAACACTGAAGCTTTCTTT. Translated: CASSLQGRLNTEAFF.